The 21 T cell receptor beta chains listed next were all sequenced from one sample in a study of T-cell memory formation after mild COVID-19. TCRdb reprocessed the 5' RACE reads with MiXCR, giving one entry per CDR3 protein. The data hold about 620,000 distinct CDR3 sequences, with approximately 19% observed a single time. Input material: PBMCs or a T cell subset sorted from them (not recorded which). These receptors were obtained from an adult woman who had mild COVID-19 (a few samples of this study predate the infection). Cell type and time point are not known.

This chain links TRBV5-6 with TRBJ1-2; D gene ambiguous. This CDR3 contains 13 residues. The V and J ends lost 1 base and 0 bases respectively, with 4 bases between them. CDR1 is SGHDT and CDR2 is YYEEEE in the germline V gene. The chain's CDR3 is CASSLWANYGYTF. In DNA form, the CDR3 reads TGTGCCAGCAGCTTGTGGGCTAACTATGGCTACACCTTC.

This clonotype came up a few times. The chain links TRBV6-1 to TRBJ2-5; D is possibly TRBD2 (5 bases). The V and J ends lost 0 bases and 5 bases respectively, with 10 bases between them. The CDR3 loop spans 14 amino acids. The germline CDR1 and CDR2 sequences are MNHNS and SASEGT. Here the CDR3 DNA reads TGTGCCAGCAGTGAAGCGCGTAGGACTGAGACCCAGTACTTC. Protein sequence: CASSEARRTETQYF.

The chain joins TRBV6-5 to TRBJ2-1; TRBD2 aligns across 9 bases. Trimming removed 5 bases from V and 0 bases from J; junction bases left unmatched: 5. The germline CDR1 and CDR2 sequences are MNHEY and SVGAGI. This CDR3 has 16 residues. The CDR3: CASSGASGTSYNEQFF. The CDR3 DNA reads TGTGCCAGCAGTGGGGCTAGCGGGACCTCCTACAATGAGCAGTTCTTC.

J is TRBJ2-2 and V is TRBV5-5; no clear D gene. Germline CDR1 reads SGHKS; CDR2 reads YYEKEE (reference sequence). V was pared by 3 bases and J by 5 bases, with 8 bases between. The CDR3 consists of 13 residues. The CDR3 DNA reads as TGTGCCAGCAGCTCGTCGGCAACCGGGGAGCTGTTTTTT. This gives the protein CASSSSATGELFF.

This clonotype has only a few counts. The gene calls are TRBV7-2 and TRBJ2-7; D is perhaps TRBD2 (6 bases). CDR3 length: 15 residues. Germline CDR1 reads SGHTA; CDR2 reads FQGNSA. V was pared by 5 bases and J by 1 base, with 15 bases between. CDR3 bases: TGTGCCAGCAGCCCAGAGACTAGTTCTTCCTACGAGCAGTACTTC. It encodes CASSPETSSSYEQYF.

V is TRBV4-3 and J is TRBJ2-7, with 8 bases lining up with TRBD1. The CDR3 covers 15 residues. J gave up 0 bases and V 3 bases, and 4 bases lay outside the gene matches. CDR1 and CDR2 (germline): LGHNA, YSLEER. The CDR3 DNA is TGCGCCAGCAGCCAGGAAGGACAGGGCTCCTACGAGCAGTACTTC. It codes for CASSQEGQGSYEQYF.

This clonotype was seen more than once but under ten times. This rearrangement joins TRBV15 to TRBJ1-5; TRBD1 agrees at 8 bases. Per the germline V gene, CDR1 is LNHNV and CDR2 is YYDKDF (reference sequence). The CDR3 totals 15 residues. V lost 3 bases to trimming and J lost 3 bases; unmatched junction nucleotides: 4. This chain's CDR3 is CATSSGQGDNQPQHF. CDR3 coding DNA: TGTGCCACCAGCAGCGGACAGGGAGACAATCAGCCCCAGCATTTT.

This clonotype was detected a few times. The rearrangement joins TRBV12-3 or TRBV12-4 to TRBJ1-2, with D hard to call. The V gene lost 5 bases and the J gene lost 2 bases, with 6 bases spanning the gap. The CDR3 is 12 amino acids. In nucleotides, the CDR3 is TGTGCCAGCAGTGCTAGAAACTATGGCTACACCTTC. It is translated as CASSARNYGYTF.

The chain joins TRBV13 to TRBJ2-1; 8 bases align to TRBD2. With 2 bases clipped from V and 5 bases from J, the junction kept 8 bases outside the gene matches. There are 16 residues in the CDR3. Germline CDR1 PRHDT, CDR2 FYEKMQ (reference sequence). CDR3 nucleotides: TGTGCCAGCAGCTTACCCGGGGGGGGGATAGACAATGAGCAGTTCTTC. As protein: CASSLPGGGIDNEQFF.

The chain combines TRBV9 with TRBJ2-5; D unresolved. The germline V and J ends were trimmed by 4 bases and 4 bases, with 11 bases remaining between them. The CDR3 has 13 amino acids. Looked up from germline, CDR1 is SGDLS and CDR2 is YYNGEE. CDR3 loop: CASSTHPGETQYF. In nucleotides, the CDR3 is TGTGCCAGCAGCACCCACCCTGGAGAGACCCAGTACTTC.

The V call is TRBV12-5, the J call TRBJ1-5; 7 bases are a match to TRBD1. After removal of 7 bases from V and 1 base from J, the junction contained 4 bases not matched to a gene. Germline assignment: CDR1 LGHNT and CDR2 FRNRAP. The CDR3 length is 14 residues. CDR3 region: CASETTGSNQPQHF. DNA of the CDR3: TGTGCTAGTGAGACGACAGGGAGCAATCAGCCCCAGCATTTT.

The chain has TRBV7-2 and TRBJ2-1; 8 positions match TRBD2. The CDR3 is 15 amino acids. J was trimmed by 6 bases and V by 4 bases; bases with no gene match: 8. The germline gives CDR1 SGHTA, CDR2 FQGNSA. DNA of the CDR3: TGTGCCAGCAGCTCGTCCGGGACTAGAGGCAATGAGCAGTTCTTC. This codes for CASSSSGTRGNEQFF.

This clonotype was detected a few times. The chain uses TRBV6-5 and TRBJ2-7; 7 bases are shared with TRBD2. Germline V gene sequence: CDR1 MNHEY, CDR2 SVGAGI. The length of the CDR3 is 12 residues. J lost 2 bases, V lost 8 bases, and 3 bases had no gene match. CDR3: CASGTTTYEQYF. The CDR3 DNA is TGTGCCAGCGGGACTACAACCTACGAGCAGTACTTC.

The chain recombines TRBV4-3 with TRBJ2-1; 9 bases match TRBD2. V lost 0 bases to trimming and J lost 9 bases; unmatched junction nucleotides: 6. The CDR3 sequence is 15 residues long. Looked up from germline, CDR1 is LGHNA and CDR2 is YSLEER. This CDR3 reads CASSQETLAGTEQFF. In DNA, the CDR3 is TGCGCCAGCAGCCAAGAAACGCTAGCGGGAACTGAGCAGTTCTTC.

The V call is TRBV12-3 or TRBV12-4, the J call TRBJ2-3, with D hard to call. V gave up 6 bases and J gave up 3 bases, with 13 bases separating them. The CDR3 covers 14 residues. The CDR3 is CASRRTERTDTQYF. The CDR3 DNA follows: TGTGCCAGCAGGAGAACCGAACGTACAGATACGCAGTATTTT.

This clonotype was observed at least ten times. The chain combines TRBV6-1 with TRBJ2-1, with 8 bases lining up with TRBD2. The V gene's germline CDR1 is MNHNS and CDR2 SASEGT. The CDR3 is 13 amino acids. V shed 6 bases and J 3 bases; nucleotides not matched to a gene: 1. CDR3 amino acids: CASRLADYNEQFF. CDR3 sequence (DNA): TGTGCCAGCAGACTAGCGGACTACAATGAGCAGTTCTTC.

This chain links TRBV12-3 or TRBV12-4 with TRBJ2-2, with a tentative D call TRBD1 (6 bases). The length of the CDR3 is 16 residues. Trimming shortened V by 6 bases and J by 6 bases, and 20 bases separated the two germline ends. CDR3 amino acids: CASSATGFSISGELFF. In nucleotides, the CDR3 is TGTGCCAGCAGCGCAACAGGGTTTAGTATATCCGGGGAGCTGTTTTTT.

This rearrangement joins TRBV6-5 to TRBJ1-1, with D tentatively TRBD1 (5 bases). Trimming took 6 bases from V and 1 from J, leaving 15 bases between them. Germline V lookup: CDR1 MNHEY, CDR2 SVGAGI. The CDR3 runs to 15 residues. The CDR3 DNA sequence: TGTGCCAGCAGAAATAACAGGAGAGGGAACACTGAAGCTTTCTTT. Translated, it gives CASRNNRRGNTEAFF.

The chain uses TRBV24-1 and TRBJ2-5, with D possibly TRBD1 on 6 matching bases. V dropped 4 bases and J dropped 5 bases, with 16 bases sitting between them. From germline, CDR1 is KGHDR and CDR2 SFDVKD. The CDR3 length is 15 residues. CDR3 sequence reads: CATSDTDRGGETQYF. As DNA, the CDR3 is TGTGCCACCAGTGACACGGACAGAGGCGGGGAGACCCAGTACTTC.

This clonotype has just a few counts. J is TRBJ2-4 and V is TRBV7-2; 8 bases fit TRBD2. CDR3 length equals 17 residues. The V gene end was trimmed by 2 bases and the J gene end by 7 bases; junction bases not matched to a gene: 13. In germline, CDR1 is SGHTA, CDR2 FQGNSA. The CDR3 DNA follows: TGTGCCAGCAGCTTAACCTCACCTAGGGGCGGGAGGAACATTCAGTACTTC. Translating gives CASSLTSPRGGRNIQYF.

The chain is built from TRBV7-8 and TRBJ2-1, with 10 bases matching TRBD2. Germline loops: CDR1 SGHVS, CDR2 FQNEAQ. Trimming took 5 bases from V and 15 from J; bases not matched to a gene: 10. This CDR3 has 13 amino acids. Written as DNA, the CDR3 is TGTGCCAGCAGCCCCCGGACTAGCGGTGGTCGGTTCTTC. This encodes CASSPRTSGGRFF.